The rows below give T cell receptor beta chains drawn from one sample of a study of sequential checkpoint blockade in melanoma. Assay used: immunoSEQ multiplex PCR; TCRdb lists only in-frame clones, some missing. Among nearly 11,000 clones listed, 78% were seen once. This specimen consisted of CD8+ T cells sorted from blood (inferred from file names), obtained from a patient given nivolumab and ipilimumab in sequence. Source of these receptors: a human donor with melanoma. The CDR3 runs from the conserved cysteine through the conserved F or W. A D gene is named only where the DNA matches it firmly. Clone size is not always given. Where it is, it says once, few, many or a class for expanded clones.

>.|TRBV6-6|TRBD2|TRBJ2-7|15
CASSPYFSGSGEQYF
TGTGCCAGCAGCCCTTATTTTAGCGGGAGCGGTGAGCAGTACTTC
>.|TRBV19|TRBD2|TRBJ2-1|15
CASSTLAGESNEQFF
TGTGCCAGTAGTACCCTAGCGGGAGAAAGCAATGAGCAGTTCTTC
>.|TRBV5-1|TRBD1|TRBJ1-5|14
CASSPNRGGQPQHF
TGCGCCAGCAGCCCTAACAGGGGCGGTCAGCCCCAGCATTTT
>.|TRBV9|.|TRBJ1-4|15
CASSVGGRYNEKLFF
TGTGCCAGCAGCGTAGGGGGCAGATATAATGAAAAACTGTTTTTT
>.|TRBV21-1|.|TRBJ2-7|14
CASSKPGQSYEQYF
TGTGCCAGCAGCAAACCGGGACAATCCTACGAGCAGTACTTC
>.|TRBV7-9|.|TRBJ2-1|16
CASSSSLAPNYNEQFF
TGTGCCAGCAGCTCATCGCTAGCGCCGAATTACAATGAGCAGTTCTTC
>few|TRBV19|.|TRBJ2-7|16
CASSIIGGEVLEEQYF
TGTGCCAGTAGTATTATAGGGGGAGAAGTATTGGAAGAGCAGTACTTC
>.|TRBV4-1|TRBD2|TRBJ2-5|14
CASSTGLAAETQYF
TGCGCCAGCAGCACGGGACTAGCCGCAGAGACCCAGTACTTC
>.|TRBV15|.|TRBJ2-1|16
CATSRGVGANSGEQFF
TGTGCCACCAGCAGAGGGGTAGGGGCCAATTCCGGTGAGCAGTTCTTC
>.|TRBV11-2|TRBD1|TRBJ2-7|11
CATGGSYEQYF
TGTGCCACAGGGGGTTCCTACGAGCAGTACTTC
>.|TRBV28|.|TRBJ1-5|14
CASINPGSNQPQHF
TGTGCCAGCATCAATCCGGGTAGCAATCAGCCCCAGCATTTT
>few|TRBV5-8|TRBD2|TRBJ2-7|14
CASSPTSSAYEQYF
TGTGCCAGCAGCCCGACTAGCTCCGCCTACGAGCAGTACTTC
>.|TRBV15|.|TRBJ2-2|13
CATSRAGNGELFF
TGTGCCACCAGCAGAGCGGGAAACGGGGAGCTGTTTTTT
>.|TRBV28|.|TRBJ1-5|13
CASTQDGRQPQHF
TGTGCCAGCACCCAAGACGGGAGGCAGCCCCAGCATTTT
>.|TRBV7-9|.|TRBJ1-1|14
CASRMDSTNTEAFF
TGTGCCAGCAGAATGGACAGCACGAACACTGAAGCTTTCTTT
>.|TRBV30|TRBD1|TRBJ2-7|14
CACTGTGLQDEQYF
TGTGCCTGCACTGGGACAGGCCTCCAGGACGAGCAGTACTTC
>.|TRBV7-9|.|TRBJ1-4|14
CASSFRAGNEKLFF
TGTGCCAGCAGCTTCAGGGCAGGGAATGAAAAACTGTTTTTT
>.|TRBV5-4|TRBD2|TRBJ2-1|16
CASSPTSGRPPNEQFF
TGTGCCAGCAGCCCCACTAGCGGGAGGCCCCCCAATGAGCAGTTCTTC
>.|TRBV28|.|TRBJ2-2|14
CASSYTGNTGELFF
TGTGCCAGCAGTTATACAGGGAACACCGGGGAGCTGTTTTTT
>.|TRBV9|.|TRBJ1-2|12
CASSVGGRGYTF
TGTGCCAGCAGCGTAGGAGGGCGAGGCTACACCTTC
>.|TRBV5-4|.|TRBJ2-7|11
CASTKGNEQYF
TGTGCCAGTACTAAGGGGAACGAGCAGTACTTC
>.|TRBV6-5|.|TRBJ2-1|15
CASSYGARDQDEQFF
TGTGCCAGCAGTTACGGGGCAAGGGATCAGGATGAGCAGTTCTTC
>.|TRBV9|TRBD1|TRBJ1-4|18
CASSDRGDSFDRNEKLFF
TGTGCCAGCAGCGATAGGGGGGACAGTTTTGACCGGAATGAAAAACTGTTTTTT
>.|TRBV4-1|.|TRBJ1-1|13
CASSHQGWTEAFF
TGCGCCAGCAGCCACCAGGGGTGGACTGAAGCTTTCTTT
>.|TRBV7-9|.|TRBJ2-3|10
CASRSGTQYF
TGTGCCAGCAGGAGTGGTACGCAGTATTTT
>.|TRBV4-1|.|TRBJ1-6|16
CASSQGERTANSPLHF
TGCGCCAGCAGCCAAGGAGAGAGGACAGCTAATTCACCCCTCCACTTT
>.|TRBV25-1|.|TRBJ2-1|12
CASSHRVSEQFF
TGTGCCAGCAGTCACAGGGTTTCTGAGCAGTTCTTC
>.|TRBV5-4|.|TRBJ2-7|13
CASSLDDSYEQYF
TGTGCCAGCAGCTTGGACGACTCCTACGAGCAGTACTTC
>.|TRBV16|TRBD1|TRBJ2-1|14
CASSHGTGGNEQFF
TGTGCCAGCAGCCATGGGACAGGGGGCAATGAGCAGTTCTTC
>.|TRBV5-6|TRBD2|TRBJ2-1|15
CASSFGTSGFNEQFF
TGTGCCAGCAGCTTTGGAACTAGCGGGTTCAATGAGCAGTTCTTC
>.|TRBV9|.|TRBJ2-1|16
CASSVWGTPGYNEQFF
TGTGCCAGCAGCGTATGGGGGACACCCGGATACAATGAGCAGTTCTTC
>.|TRBV6-5|TRBD1|TRBJ1-6|13
CASSSGGGSPLHF
TGTGCCAGCAGCTCAGGGGGCGGTTCACCCCTCCACTTT
>.|TRBV11-2|.|TRBJ1-2|15
CASSLDPLGMEGYTF
TGTGCCAGCAGCTTAGACCCCCTCGGGATGGAAGGCTACACCTTC
>once|TRBV19|.|TRBJ2-5|13
CASSIWRGETQYF
TGTGCCAGTAGTATCTGGCGCGGAGAGACCCAGTACTTC
>.|TRBV6-5|.|TRBJ1-1|13
CASSYGPQVEAFF
TGTGCCAGCAGTTACGGCCCTCAGGTTGAAGCTTTCTTT
>.|TRBV4-2|TRBD1|TRBJ2-5|14
CASSQEGGTETQYF
TGTGCCAGCAGCCAAGAAGGGGGCACGGAGACCCAGTACTTC
>few|TRBV19|.|TRBJ2-7|14
CASRTTSTSYEQYF
TGTGCCAGTAGAACGACTAGTACATCCTACGAGCAGTACTTC
>.|TRBV28|TRBD2|TRBJ2-1|16
CASSSSRGRGNNEQFF
TGTGCCAGCAGTTCCAGCCGAGGGCGGGGGAACAATGAGCAGTTCTTC
>.|TRBV27|TRBD1|TRBJ1-2|16
CASSPTRTGGHYGYTF
TGTGCCAGCAGTCCAACCCGGACAGGGGGCCACTATGGCTACACCTTC
>.|TRBV19|.|TRBJ2-2|21
CASPDAGTSPGSCSFSGELFF
TGTGCCAGTCCGGATGCCGGGACTTCTCCGGGGAGCTGTTCTTTCTCCGGGGAGCTGTTTTTT
>few|TRBV18|.|TRBJ2-5|13
CASSDRSGETQYF
TGTGCCAGCTCTGACAGGAGTGGGGAGACCCAGTACTTC
>.|TRBV7-9|.|TRBJ2-2|16
CASATQWGQNTGELFF
TGTGCCAGCGCGACCCAATGGGGACAAAACACCGGGGAGCTGTTTTTT
>.|TRBV7-3|TRBD2|TRBJ2-2|15
CASSQLAGGTGELFF
TGTGCCAGCAGCCAACTAGCGGGGGGCACCGGGGAGCTGTTTTTT
>.|TRBV2|.|TRBJ2-1|14
CASKTGNSYNEQFF
TGTGCCAGCAAAACGGGAAACTCCTACAATGAGCAGTTCTTC
>.|TRBV7-6|TRBD1|TRBJ1-1|17
CASSSPGQGTPAFEAFF
TGTGCCAGCAGCTCACCGGGACAGGGGACCCCCGCCTTTGAAGCTTTCTTT
>few|TRBV9|TRBD2|TRBJ2-1|15
CASSVWASGHNEQFF
TGTGCCAGCAGCGTCTGGGCTAGCGGTCACAATGAGCAGTTCTTC
>.|TRBV7-6|.|TRBJ1-4|16
CASSLFSGGLNEKLFF
TGTGCCAGCAGCTTATTCTCGGGAGGACTTAATGAAAAACTGTTTTTT
>medium-sized|TRBV7-9|.|TRBJ2-7|15
CASSLAPGMEYEQYF
TGTGCCAGCAGCTTAGCCCCAGGGATGGAGTACGAGCAGTACTTC
>few|TRBV19|.|TRBJ1-5|18
CASRTSRGDLYSNQPQHF
TGTGCCAGTAGAACCTCCAGGGGCGACCTCTATAGCAATCAGCCCCAGCATTTT
>.|TRBV27|TRBD1|TRBJ2-7|15
CASSLSRDRGYEQYF
TGTGCCAGCAGTTTAAGCCGGGACAGGGGGTACGAGCAGTACTTC
>.|TRBV5-4|.|TRBJ1-1|14
CASSLRFRNTEAFF
TGTGCCAGCAGCTTGCGCTTTAGAAACACTGAAGCTTTCTTT
>.|TRBV7-8|TRBD2|TRBJ2-1|15
CASSLELAGMGEQFF
TGTGCCAGCAGCTTAGAGCTAGCGGGAATGGGGGAGCAGTTCTTC
>.|TRBV5-6|TRBD1|TRBJ2-7|18
CASSLFALTGAEPYEQYF
TGTGCCAGCAGCTTGTTCGCCCTGACAGGGGCCGAACCCTACGAGCAGTACTTC
>.|TRBV13|.|TRBJ2-1|17
CASSYHRAHQHHNEQFF
TGTGCCAGCAGCTACCACAGGGCCCACCAACACCACAATGAGCAGTTCTTC
>.|TRBV4-1|.|TRBJ2-1|17
CASSQALGGKVHNEQFF
TGCGCCAGCAGCCAAGCTCTTGGGGGGAAAGTTCACAATGAGCAGTTCTTC
>.|TRBV6-5|.|TRBJ2-7|14
CASSYSPGAYEQYF
TGTGCCAGCAGTTACTCCCCGGGGGCCTACGAGCAGTACTTC
>.|TRBV11-2|.|TRBJ1-2|13
CASSLLRNYGYTF
TGTGCCAGCAGCTTATTGAGAAACTATGGCTACACCTTC
>.|TRBV9|TRBD1|TRBJ1-2|14
CASSEDRGSYGYTF
TGTGCCAGCAGCGAGGACAGGGGTAGCTATGGCTACACCTTC
>.|TRBV7-9|.|TRBJ1-3|16
CASSLGGLDKANTIYF
.
>.|TRBV9|TRBD1|TRBJ2-1|14
CASSGSGTGKEQFF
TGTGCCAGCAGCGGTTCCGGGACAGGGAAAGAGCAGTTCTTC